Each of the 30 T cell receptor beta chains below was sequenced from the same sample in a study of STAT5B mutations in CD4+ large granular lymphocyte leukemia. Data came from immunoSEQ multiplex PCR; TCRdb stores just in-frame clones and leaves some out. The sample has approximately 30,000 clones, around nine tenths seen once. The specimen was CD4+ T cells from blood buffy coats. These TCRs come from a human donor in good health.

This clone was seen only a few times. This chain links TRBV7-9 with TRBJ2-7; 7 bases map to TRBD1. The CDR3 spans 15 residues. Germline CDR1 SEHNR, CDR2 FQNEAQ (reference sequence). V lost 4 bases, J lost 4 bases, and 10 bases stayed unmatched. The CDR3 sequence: CASSSLPGTVYEQYF. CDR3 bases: TGTGCCAGCAGCTCACTACCCGGGACAGTGTACGAGCAGTACTTC.

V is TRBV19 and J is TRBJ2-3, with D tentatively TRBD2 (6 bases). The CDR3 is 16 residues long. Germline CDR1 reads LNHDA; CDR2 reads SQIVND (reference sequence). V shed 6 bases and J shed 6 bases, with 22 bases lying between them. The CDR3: CASSFFGDPGEDTQYF. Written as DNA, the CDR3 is TGTGCCAGTAGCTTCTTTGGGGACCCGGGGGAGGATACGCAGTATTTT.

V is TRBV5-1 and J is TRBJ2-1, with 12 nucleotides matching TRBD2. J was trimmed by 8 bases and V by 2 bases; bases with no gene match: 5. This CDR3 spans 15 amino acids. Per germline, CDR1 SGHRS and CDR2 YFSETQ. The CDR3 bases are TGCGCCAGCAGCTTAAGGACTAGCGGGAACCATGAGCAGTTCTTC. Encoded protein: CASSLRTSGNHEQFF.

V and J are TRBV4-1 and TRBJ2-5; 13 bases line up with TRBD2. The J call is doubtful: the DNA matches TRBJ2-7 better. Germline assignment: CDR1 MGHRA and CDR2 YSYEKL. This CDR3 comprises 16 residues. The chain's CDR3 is CASSQRTSGSLGEQYF. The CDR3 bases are TGCGCCAGCAGCCAGCGGACTAGCGGGAGTTTGGGCGAGCAGTACTTC.

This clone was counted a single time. CDR3 nucleotides: TGTGCCAGCAGGTCCGGGACTAGTCCCTACAATGAGCAGTTCTTC. Its translation: CASRSGTSPYNEQFF. The V and J genes are TRBV28 and TRBJ2-1, with TRBD2 matching 8 bases. V lost 6 bases and J lost 2; bases outside the gene matches: 6. The CDR3 loop spans 15 amino acids. Looked up from germline, CDR1 is MDHEN and CDR2 is SYDVKM.

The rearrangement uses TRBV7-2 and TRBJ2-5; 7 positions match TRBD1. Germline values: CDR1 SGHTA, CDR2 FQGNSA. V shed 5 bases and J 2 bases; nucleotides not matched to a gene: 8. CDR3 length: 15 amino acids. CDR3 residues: CASSPLNRGQETQYF. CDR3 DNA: TGTGCCAGCAGCCCTTTAAACAGGGGACAAGAGACCCAGTACTTC.

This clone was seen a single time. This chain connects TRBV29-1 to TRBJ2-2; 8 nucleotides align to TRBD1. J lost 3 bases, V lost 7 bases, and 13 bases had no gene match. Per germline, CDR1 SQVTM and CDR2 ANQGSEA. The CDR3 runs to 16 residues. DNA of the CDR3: TGCAGCGGGGGGAATCCGGGACAGGCGGACACCGGGGAGCTGTTTTTT. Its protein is CSGGNPGQADTGELFF.

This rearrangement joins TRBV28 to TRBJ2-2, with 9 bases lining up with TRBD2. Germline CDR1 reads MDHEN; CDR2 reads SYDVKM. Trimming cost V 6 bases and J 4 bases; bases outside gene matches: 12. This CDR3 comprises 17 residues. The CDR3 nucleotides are TGTGCCAGCAGGGGGGGGCTAGCGGGGTCGGGCACCGGGGAGCTGTTTTTT. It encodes CASRGGLAGSGTGELFF.

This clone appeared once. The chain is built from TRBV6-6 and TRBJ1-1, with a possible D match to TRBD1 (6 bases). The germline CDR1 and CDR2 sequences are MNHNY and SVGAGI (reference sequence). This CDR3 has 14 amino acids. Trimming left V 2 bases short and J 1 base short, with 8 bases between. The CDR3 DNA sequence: TGTGCCAGCAGTTACCAGACAGGGAACACTGAAGCTTTCTTT. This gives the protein CASSYQTGNTEAFF.

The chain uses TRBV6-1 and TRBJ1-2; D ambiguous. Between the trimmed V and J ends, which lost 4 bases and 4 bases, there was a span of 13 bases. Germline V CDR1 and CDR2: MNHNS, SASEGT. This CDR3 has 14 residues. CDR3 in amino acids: CASSVEAYGYGYTF. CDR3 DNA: TGTGCCAGCAGTGTTGAGGCGTACGGCTATGGCTACACCTTC.

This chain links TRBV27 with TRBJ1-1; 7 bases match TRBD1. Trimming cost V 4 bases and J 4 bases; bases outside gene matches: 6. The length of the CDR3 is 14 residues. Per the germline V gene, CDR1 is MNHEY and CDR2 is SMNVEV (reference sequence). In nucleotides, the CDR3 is TGTGCCAGCAGTTCCCAGGGGGGTAGCACTGAAGCTTTCTTT. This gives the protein CASSSQGGSTEAFF.

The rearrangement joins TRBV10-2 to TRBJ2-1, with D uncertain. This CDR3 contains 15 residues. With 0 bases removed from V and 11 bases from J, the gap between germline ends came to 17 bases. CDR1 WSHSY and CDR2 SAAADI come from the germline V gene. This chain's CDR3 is CASSESDRPESKQFF. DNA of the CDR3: TGCGCCAGCAGTGAGTCGGACCGACCCGAGTCGAAGCAGTTCTTC.

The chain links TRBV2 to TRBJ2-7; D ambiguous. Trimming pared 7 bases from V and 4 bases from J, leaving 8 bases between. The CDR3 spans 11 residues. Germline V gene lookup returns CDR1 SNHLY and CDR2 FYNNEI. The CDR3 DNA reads TGTGCCAGCACCCCGACTTACGAGCAGTACTTC. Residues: CASTPTYEQYF.

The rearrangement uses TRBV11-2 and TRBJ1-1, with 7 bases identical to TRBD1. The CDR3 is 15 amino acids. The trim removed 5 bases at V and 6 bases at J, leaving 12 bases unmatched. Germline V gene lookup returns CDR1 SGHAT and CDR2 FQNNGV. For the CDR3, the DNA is TGTGCCAGCAGCGCCGCTAAGGGGGACAGAGCTGAAGCTTTCTTT. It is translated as CASSAAKGDRAEAFF.

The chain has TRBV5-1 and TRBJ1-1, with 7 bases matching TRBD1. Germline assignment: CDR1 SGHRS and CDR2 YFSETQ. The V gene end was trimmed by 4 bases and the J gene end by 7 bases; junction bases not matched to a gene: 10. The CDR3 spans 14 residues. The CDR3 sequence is CASSPTTGTVEAFF. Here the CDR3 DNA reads TGCGCCAGCAGCCCAACAACCGGGACAGTTGAAGCTTTCTTT.

CDR3 sequence (DNA): TGTGCCAGCAGCTTAGGGGGCCCAGGGATAAGAGGCTACACCTTC. The encoded protein is CASSLGGPGIRGYTF. The gene calls are TRBV7-2 and TRBJ1-2, with TRBD1 as a possible D gene (5 bases). Trimming took 1 base from V and 8 from J, leaving 17 bases between them. This CDR3 is built from 15 residues. Germline CDR1 and CDR2: SGHTA and FQGNSA.

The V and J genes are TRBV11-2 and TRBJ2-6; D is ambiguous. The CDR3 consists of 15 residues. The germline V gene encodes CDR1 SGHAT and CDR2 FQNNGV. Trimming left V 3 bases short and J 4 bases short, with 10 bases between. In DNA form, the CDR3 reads TGTGCCAGCAGCTTCGAGTTAGGAGGGGCCAACGTCCTGACTTTC. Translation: CASSFELGGANVLTF.

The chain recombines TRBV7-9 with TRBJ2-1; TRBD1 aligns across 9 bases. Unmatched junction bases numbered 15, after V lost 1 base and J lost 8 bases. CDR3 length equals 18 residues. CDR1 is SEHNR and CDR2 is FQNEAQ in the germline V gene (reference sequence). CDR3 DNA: TGTGCCAGCAGCTTAGGTTTGCCGGGACAGGGAGGGACCCATGAGCAGTTCTTC. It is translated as CASSLGLPGQGGTHEQFF.

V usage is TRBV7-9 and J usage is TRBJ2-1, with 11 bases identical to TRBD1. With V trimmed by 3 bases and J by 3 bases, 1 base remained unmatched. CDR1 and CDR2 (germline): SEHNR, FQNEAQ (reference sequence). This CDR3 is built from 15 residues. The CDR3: CASSLDRGLYNEQFF. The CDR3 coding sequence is TGTGCCAGCAGCTTGGACAGGGGGCTCTACAATGAGCAGTTCTTC.

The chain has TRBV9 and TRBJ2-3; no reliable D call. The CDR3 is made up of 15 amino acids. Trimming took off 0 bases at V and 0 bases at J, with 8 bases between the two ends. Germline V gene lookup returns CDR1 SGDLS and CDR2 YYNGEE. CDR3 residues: CASSVAVTSTDTQYF. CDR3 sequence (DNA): TGTGCCAGCAGCGTAGCTGTTACTAGCACAGATACGCAGTATTTT.

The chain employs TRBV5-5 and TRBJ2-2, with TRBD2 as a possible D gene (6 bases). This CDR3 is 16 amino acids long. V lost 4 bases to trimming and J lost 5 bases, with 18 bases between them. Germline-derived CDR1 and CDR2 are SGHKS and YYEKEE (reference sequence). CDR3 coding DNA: TGTGCCAGCAGCGGGGGACTCCGGTGGGCTACCGGGGAGCTGTTTTTT. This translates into CASSGGLRWATGELFF.

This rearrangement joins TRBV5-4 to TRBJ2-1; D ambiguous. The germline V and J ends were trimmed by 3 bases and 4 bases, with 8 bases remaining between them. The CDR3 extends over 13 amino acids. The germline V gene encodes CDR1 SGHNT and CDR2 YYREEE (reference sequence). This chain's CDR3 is CASSYQDYNEQFF. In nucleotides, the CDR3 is TGTGCCAGCAGCTATCAGGATTACAATGAGCAGTTCTTC.

In DNA form, the CDR3 reads TGTGCCAGCAGAACGATTGGGGAGACCCAGTACTTC. Translated, it gives CASRTIGETQYF. The rearrangement joins TRBV28 to TRBJ2-5, with D unclear. Germline V gives CDR1 MDHEN, CDR2 SYDVKM. The CDR3 runs to 12 residues. Trimming left V 6 bases short and J 5 bases short, with 10 bases between.

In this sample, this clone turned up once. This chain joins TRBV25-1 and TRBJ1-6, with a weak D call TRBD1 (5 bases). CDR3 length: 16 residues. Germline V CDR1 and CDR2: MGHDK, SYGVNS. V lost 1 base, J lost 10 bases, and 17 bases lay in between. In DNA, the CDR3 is TGTGCCAGCAGTGAATCAAAGGTCCAGGGTGCCTCACCCCTCCACTTT. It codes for CASSESKVQGASPLHF.

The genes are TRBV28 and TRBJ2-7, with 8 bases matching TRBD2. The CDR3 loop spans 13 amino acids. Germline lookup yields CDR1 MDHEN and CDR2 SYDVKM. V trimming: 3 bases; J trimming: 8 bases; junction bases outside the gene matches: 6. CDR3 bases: TGTGCCAGCAGTTTCAGCGGGAGTCCAAAGCAGTACTTC. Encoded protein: CASSFSGSPKQYF.

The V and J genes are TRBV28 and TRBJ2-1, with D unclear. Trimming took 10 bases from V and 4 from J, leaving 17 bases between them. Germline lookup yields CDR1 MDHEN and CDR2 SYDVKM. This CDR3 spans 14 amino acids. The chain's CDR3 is CAISERLSYNEQFF. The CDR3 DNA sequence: TGTGCCATCTCTGAGAGGTTAAGTTACAATGAGCAGTTCTTC.

Here the CDR3 reads CASSLDRLNTEAFF. The CDR3, as DNA: TGTGCCAGCAGCTTAGATCGGTTGAACACTGAAGCTTTCTTT. The chain employs TRBV11-3 and TRBJ1-1; no clear D. CDR1 and CDR2 from the germline V gene are SGHNT and YENEEA. CDR3 size: 14 residues. V lost 0 bases and J 0 bases, leaving 5 bases between the germline ends. Looking up the rest from reference TRBV11-3 and TRBJ1-1 gives the full variable domain: EAGVVQSPRYKIIEKKQPVAFWCNPISGHNTLYWYLQNLGQGPELLIRYENEEAVDDSQLPKDRFSAERLKGVDSTLKIQPAELGDSAVYLCASSLDRLNTEAFFGQGTRLTVV.

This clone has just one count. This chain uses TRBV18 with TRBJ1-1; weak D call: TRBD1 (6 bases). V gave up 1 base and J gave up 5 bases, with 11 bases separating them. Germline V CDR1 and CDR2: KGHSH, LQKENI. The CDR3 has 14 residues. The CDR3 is CASSPQGGNTEAFF. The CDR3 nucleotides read TGTGCCAGCTCACCACAGGGGGGTAATACTGAAGCTTTCTTT.

The CDR3 sequence: CASRNFGGVYGYTF. The CDR3 bases are TGTGCCAGCAGAAACTTCGGTGGTGTCTATGGCTACACCTTC. J is TRBJ1-2 and V is TRBV6-5; no clear D. The CDR3 runs to 14 residues. V was pared by 6 bases and J by 4 bases, with 15 bases between. Germline lookup yields CDR1 MNHEY and CDR2 SVGAGI.

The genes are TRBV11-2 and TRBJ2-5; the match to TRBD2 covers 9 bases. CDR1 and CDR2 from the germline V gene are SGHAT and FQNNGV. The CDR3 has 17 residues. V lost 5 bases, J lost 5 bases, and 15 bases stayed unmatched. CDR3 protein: CASSPPLGLAPRETQYF. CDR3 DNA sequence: TGTGCCAGCAGCCCCCCCCTGGGACTAGCACCGAGGGAGACCCAGTACTTC.